This TCR beta chain is drawn from a study of blood T cell repertoires in COVID-19. Across the study: Spain, Italy and the United States supplied samples that represented acute and convalescent COVID-19. The analysed material was cDNA or gDNA that came from T cells, B-cell-depleted T cells, or PBMCs.

Trimming shortened V by 6 bases and J by 5 bases, and 31 bases separated the two germline ends. The CDR3 length is 20 residues. Germline V CDR1 and CDR2: SGHDN, FVKESK. As processed by the authors: Using reference gene primer amplification, nucleated cell counts were estimated. Some clones are missing from TCRdb's copy, which holds only in-frame ones; the method was immunoSEQ multiplex PCR. V and J calls and clone size are as listed in that table; D and trimming were resolved from the DNA. The data contain about 270,000 clones, roughly 84% of them seen just once; the ten biggest clones take up roughly 3.1%.

The rearrangement links TRBV14 to TRBJ1-4; weak D call: TRBD1 (5 bases). This TCR was recovered from a woman under 30 with acute or convalescent COVID-19. Source material: peripheral blood. CDR3 amino acids: CASSPRRGTGTDGGNEKLFF. CDR3 coding DNA: TGTGCCAGCAGTCCCAGGAGGGGTACCGGGACGGATGGGGGAAATGAAAAACTGTTTTTT. Full variable domain (remainder filled in from reference TRBV14 and TRBJ1-4): EAGVTQFPSHSVIEKGQTVTLRCDPISGHDNLYWYRRVMGKEIKFLLHFVKESKQDESGMPNNRFLAERTGGTYSTLKVQPAELEDSGVYFCASSPRRGTGTDGGNEKLFFGSGTQLSVL.